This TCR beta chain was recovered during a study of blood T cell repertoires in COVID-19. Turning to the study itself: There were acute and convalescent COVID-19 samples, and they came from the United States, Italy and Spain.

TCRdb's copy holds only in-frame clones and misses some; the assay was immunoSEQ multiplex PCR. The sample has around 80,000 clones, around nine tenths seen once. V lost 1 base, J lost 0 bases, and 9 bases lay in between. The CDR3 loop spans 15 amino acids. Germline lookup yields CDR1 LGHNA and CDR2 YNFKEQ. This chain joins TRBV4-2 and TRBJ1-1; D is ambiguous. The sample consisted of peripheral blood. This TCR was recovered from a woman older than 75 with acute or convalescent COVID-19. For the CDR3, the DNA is TGTGCCAGCAGCCAAGTTACGGTGATGAACACTGAAGCTTTCTTT. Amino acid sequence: CASSQVTVMNTEAFF.